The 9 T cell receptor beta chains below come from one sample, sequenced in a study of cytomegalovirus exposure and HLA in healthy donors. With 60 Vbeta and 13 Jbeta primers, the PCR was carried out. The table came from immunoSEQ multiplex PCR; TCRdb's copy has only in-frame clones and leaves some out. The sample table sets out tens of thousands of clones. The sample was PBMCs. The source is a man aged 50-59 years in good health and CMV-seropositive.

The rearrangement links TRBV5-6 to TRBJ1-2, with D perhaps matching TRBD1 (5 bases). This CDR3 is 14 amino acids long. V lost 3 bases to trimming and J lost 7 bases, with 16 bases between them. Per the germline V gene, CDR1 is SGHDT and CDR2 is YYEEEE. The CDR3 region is CASSWGHPTIGYTF. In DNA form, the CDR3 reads TGTGCCAGCAGCTGGGGCCACCCCACGATTGGCTACACCTTC.

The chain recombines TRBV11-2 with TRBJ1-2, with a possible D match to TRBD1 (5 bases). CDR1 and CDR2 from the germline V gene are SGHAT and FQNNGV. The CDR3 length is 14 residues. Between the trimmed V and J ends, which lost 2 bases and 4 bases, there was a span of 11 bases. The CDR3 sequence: CASSLTGGGYGYTF. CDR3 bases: TGTGCCAGCAGCTTAACGGGGGGGGGCTATGGCTACACCTTC.

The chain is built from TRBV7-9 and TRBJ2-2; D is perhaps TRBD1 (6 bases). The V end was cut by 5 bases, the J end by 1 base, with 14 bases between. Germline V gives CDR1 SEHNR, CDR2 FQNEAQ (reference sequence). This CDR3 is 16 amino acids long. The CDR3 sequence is CASSRTGTQNTGELFF. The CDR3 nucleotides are TGTGCCAGCAGCCGTACCGGGACACAGAACACCGGGGAGCTGTTTTTT.

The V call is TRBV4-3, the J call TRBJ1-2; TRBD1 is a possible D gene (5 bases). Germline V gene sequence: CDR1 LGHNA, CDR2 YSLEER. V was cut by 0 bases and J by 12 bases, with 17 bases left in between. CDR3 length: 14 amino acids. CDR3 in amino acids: CASSQEPGTEGHTF. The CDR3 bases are TGCGCCAGCAGCCAAGAGCCGGGGACGGAGGGACACACCTTC.

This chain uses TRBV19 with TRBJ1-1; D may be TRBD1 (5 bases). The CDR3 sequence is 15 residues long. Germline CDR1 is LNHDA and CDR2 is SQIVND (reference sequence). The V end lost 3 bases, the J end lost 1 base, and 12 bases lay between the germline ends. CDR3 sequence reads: CASSILGGTNTEAFF. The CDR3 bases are TGTGCCAGTAGTATTCTAGGAGGGACGAACACTGAAGCTTTCTTT.

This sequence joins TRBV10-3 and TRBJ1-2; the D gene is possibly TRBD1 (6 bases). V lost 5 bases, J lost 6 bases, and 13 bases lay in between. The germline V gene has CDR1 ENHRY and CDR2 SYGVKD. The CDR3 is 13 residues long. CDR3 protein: CAISQQGINGYTF. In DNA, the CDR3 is TGTGCCATCAGTCAACAGGGTATTAATGGCTACACCTTC.

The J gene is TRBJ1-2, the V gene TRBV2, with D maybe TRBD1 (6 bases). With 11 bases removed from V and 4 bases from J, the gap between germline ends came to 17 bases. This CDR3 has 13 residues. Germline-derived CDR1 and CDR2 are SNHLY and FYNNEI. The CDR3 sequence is CAGQGLGAYGYTF. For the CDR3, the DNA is TGTGCCGGTCAGGGGTTGGGGGCCTATGGCTACACCTTC.

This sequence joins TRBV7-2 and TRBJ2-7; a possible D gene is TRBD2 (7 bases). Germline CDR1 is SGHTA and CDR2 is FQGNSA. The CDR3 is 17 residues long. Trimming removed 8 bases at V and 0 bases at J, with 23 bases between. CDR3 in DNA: TGTGCCAGCTCTTTAGGGCGGCTAGCGGACAGCTCCTACGAGCAGTACTTC. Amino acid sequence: CASSLGRLADSSYEQYF. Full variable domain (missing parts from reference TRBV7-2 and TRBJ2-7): GAGVSQSPSNKVTEKGKDVELRCDPISGHTALYWYRQSLGQGLEFLIYFQGNSAPDKSGLPSDRFSAERTGGSVSTLTIQRTQQEDSAVYLCASSLGRLADSSYEQYFGPGTRLTVT.

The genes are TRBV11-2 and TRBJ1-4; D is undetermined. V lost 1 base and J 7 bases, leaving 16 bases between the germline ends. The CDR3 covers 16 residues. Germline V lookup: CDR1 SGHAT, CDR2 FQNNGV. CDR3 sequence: CASSLAGKGSSEKLFF. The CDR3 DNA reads TGTGCCAGCAGCTTAGCCGGAAAAGGTTCTAGTGAAAAACTGTTTTTT.